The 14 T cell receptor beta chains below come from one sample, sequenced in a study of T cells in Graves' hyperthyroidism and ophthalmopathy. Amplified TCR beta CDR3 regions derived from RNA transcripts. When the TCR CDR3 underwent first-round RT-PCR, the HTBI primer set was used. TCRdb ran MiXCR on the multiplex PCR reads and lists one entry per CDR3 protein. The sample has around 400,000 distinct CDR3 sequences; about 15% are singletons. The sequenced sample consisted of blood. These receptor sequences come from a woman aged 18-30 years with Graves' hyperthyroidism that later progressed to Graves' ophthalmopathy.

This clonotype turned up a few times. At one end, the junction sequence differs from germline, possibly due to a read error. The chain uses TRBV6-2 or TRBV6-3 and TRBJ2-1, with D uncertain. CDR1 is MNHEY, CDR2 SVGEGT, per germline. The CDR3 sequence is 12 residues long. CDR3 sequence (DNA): TGTGTCAGCAGCTCAGTAGGGAATGAGCAGTTCTTC. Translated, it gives CVSSSVGNEQFF.

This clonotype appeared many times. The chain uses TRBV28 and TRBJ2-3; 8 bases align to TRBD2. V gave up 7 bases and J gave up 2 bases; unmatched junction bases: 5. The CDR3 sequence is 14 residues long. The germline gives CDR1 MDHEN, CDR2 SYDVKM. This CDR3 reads CASKDSGDTDTQYF. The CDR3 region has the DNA TGTGCCAGCAAGGATAGCGGGGACACAGATACGCAGTATTTT.

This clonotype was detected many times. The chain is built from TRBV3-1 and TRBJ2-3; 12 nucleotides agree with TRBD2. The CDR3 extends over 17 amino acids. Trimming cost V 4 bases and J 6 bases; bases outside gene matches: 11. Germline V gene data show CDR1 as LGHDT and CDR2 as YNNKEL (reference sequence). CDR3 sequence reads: CASSLGLAGSPRDTQYF. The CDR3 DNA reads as TGTGCCAGCAGCCTGGGACTAGCGGGTTCCCCACGGGATACGCAGTATTTT.

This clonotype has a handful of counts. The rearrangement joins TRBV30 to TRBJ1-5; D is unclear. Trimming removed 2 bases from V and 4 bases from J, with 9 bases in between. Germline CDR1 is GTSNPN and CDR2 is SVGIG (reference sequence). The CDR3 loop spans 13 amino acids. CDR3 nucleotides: TGTGCCTGGAGTTTGACACTAAATCAGCCCCAGCATTTT. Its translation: CAWSLTLNQPQHF.

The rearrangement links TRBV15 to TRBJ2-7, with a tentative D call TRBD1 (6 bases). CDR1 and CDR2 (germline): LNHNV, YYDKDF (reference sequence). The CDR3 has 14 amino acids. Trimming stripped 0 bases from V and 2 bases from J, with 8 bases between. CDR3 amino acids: CATSRERGTYEQYF. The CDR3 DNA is TGTGCCACCAGCAGAGAGAGGGGGACCTACGAGCAGTACTTC.

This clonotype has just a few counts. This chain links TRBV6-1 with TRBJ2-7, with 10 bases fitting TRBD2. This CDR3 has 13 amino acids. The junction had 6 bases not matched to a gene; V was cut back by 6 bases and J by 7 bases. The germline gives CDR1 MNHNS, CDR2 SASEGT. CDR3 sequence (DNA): TGTGCCAGCAGGGGAGCGGGAGGGCGAGAGCAGTACTTC. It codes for CASRGAGGREQYF.

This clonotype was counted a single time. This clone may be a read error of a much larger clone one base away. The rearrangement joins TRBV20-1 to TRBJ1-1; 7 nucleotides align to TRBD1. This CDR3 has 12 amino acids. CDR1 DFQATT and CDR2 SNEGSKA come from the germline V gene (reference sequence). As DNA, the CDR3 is TGCAGTACTAGGGGGCGCCGGACTGAAGCTTTCTTT. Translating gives CSTRGRRTEAFF.

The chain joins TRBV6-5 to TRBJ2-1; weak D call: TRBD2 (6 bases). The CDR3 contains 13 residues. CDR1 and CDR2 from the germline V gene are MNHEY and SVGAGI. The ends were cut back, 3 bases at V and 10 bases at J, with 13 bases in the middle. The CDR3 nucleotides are TGTGCCAGCAGTTATACTCGGGAGAAAGAGCAGTTCTTC. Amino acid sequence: CASSYTREKEQFF.

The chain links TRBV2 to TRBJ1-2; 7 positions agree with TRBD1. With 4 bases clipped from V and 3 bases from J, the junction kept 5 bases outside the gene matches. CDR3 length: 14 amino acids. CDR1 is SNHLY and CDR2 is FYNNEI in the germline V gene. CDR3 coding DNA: TGTGCCAGCAGTGTCAGGGGGTTGGACTATGGCTACACCTTC. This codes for CASSVRGLDYGYTF.

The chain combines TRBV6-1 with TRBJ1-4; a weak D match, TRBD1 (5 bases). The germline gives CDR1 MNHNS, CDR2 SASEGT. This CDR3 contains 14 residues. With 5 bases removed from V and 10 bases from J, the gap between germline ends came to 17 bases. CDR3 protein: CASSRRSQGVKLFF. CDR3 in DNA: TGTGCCAGCAGTCGTAGGTCCCAGGGCGTAAAACTGTTTTTT.

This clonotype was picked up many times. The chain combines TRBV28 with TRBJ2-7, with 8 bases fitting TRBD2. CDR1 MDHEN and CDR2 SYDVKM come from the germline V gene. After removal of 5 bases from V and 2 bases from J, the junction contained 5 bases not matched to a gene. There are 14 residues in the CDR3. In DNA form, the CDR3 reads TGTGCCAGCAGTCTTAGCGGGGCAGCCTACGAGCAGTACTTC. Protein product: CASSLSGAAYEQYF.

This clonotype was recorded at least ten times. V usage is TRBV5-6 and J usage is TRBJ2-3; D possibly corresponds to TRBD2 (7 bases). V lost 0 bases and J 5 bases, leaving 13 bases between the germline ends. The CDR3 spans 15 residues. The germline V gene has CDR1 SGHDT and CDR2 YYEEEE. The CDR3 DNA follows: TGTGCCAGCAGCTTGGCGGGGGGCGACAGAGATACGCAGTATTTT. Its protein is CASSLAGGDRDTQYF.

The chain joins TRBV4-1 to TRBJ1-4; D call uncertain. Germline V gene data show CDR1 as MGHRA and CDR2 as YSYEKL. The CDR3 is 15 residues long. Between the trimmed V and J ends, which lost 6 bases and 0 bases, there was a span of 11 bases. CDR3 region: CASSWAPATNEKLFF. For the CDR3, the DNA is TGCGCCAGCAGTTGGGCCCCCGCAACTAATGAAAAACTGTTTTTT.

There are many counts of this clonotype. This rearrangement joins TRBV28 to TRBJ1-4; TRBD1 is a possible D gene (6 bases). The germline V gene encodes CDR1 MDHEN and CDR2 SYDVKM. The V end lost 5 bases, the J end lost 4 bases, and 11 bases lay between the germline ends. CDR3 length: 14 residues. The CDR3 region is CASSVDRDNEKLFF. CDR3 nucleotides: TGTGCCAGCAGTGTGGACAGAGATAATGAAAAACTGTTTTTT.